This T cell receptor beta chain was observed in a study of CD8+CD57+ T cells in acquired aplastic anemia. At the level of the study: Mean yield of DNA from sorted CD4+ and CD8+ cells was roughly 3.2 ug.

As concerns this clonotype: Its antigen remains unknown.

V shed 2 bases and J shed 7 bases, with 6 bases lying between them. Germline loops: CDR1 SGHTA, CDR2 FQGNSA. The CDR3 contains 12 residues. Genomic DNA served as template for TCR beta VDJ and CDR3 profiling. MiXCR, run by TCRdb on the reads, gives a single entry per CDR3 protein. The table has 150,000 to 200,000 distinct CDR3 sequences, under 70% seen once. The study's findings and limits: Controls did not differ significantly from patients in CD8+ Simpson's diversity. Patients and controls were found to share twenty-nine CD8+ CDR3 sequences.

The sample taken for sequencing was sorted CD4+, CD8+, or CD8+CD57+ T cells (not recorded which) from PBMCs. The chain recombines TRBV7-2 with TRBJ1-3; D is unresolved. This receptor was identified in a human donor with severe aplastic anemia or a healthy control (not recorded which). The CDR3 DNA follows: TGTGCCAGCAGCTTAATTAGGAACACCATATATTTT. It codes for CASSLIRNTIYF.